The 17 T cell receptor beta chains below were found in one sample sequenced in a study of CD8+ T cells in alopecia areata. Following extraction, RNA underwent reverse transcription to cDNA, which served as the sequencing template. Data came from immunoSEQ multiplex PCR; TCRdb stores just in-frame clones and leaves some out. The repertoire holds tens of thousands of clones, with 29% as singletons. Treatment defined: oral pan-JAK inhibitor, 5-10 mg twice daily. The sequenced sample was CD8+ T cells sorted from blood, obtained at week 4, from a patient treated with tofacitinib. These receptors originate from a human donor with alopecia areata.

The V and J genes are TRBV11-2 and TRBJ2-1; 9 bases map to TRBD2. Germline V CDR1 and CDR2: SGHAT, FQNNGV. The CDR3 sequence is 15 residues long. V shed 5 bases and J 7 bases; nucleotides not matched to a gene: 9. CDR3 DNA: TGTGCCAGCAGCCCGGGAGCGGGAGGAGGGAATGAGCAGTTCTTC. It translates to CASSPGAGGGNEQFF.

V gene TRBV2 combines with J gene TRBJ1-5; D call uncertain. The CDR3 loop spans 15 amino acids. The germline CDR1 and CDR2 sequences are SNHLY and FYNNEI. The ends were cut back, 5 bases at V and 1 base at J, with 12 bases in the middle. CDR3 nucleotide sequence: TGTGCCAGCAGTTCTAAACATTTCAGCAATCAGCCCCAGCATTTT. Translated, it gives CASSSKHFSNQPQHF.

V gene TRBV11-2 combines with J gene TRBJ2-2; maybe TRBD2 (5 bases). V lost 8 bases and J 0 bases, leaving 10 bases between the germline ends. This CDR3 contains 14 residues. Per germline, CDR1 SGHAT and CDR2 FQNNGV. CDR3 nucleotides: TGTGCCAGCGGAGCCGGGACGAACACCGGGGAGCTGTTTTTT. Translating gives CASGAGTNTGELFF.

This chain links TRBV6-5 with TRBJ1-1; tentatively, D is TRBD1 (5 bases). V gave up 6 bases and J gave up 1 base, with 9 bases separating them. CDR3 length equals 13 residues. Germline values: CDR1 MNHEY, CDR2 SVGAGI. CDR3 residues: CASRQTANTEAFF. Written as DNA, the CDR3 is TGTGCCAGCAGGCAGACAGCGAACACTGAAGCTTTCTTT.

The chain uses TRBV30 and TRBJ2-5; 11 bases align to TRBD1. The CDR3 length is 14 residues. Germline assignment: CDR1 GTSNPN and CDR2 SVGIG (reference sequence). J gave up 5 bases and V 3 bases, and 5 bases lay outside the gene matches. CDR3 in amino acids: CAWRWDRGKETQYF. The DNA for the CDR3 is TGTGCCTGGAGGTGGGACAGGGGGAAGGAGACCCAGTACTTC. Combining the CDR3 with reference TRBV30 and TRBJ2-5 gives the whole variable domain SQTIHQWPATLVQPVGSPLSLECTVEGTSNPNLYWYRQAAGRGLQLLFYSVGIGQISSEVPQNLSASRPQDRQFILSSKKLLLSDSGFYLCAWRWDRGKETQYFGPGTRLLVL.

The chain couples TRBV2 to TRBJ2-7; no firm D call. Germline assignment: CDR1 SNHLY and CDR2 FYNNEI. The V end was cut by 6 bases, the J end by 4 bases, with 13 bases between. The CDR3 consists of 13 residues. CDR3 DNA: TGTGCCAGCAGGCGTGGAGTCGGGTACGAGCAGTACTTC. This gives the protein CASRRGVGYEQYF.

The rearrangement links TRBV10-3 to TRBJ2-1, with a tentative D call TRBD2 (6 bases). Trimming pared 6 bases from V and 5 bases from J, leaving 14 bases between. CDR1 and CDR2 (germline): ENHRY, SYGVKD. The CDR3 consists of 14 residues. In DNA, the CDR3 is TGTGCCATCAGGAATATACTAGCTGACAATGAGCAGTTCTTC. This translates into CAIRNILADNEQFF.

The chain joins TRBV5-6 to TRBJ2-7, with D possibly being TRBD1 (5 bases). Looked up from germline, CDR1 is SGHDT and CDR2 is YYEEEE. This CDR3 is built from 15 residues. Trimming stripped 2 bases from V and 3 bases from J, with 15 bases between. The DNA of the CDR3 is TGTGCCAGCAGCTTTATGACAGAACCAGACTACGAGCAGTACTTC. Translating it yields CASSFMTEPDYEQYF.

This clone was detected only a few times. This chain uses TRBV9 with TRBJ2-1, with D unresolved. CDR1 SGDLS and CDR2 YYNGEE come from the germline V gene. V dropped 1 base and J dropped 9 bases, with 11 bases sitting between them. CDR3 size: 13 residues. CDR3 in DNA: TGTGCCAGCAGCGTAAAGAGTGTTGGTGAGCAGTTCTTC. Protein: CASSVKSVGEQFF. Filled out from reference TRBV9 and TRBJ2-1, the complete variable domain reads DSGVTQTPKHLITATGQRVTLRCSPRSGDLSVYWYQQSLDQGLQFLIQYYNGEERAKGNILERFSAQQFPDLHSELNLSSLELGDSALYFCASSVKSVGEQFFGPGTRLTVL.

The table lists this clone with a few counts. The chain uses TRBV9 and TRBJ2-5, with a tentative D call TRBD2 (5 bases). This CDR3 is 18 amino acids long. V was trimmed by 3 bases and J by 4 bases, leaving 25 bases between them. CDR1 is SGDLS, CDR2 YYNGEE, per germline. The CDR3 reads CASSANKRVPGEGETQYF. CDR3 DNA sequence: TGTGCCAGCAGCGCCAACAAGAGGGTCCCTGGCGAGGGAGAGACCCAGTACTTC.

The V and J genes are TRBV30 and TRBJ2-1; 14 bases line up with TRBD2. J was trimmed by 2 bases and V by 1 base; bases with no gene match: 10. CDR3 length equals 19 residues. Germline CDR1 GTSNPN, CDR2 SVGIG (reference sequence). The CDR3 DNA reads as TGTGCCTGGAGTGGAGTTGGACTAGCGGGAGGCGGGACCTACAATGAGCAGTTCTTC. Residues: CAWSGVGLAGGGTYNEQFF. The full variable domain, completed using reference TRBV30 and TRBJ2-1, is SQTIHQWPATLVQPVGSPLSLECTVEGTSNPNLYWYRQAAGRGLQLLFYSVGIGQISSEVPQNLSASRPQDRQFILSSKKLLLSDSGFYLCAWSGVGLAGGGTYNEQFFGPGTRLTVL.

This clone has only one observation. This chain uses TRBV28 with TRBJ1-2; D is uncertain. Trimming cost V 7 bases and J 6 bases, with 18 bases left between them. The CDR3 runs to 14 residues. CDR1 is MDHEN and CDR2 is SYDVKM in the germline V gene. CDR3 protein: CASNIRLEPDGYTF. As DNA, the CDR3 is TGTGCCAGCAATATTCGGTTAGAACCCGATGGCTACACCTTC.

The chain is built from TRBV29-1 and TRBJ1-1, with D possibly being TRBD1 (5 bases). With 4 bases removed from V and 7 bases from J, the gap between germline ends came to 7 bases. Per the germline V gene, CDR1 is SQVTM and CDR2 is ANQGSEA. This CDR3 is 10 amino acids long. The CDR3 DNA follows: TGCAGCGTTGCTCAGGGTGAAGCTTTCTTT. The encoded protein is CSVAQGEAFF.

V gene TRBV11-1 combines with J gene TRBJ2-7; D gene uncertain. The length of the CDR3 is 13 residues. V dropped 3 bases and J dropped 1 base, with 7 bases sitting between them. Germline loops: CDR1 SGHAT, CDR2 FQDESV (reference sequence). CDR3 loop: CASSFGPSYEQYF. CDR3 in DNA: TGTGCCAGCAGCTTTGGACCGTCCTACGAGCAGTACTTC.

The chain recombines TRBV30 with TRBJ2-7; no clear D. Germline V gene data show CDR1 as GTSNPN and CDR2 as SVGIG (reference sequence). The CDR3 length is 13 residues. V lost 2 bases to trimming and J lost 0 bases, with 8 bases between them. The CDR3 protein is CAWSYGPSYEQYF. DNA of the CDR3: TGTGCCTGGAGTTATGGGCCCTCCTACGAGCAGTACTTC.

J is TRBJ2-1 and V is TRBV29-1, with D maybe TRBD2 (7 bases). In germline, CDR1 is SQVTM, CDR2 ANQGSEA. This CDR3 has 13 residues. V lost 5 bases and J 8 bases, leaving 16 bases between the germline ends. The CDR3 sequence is CSVQGGGSDEQFF. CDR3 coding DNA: TGCAGCGTTCAAGGGGGGGGGAGTGATGAGCAGTTCTTC.

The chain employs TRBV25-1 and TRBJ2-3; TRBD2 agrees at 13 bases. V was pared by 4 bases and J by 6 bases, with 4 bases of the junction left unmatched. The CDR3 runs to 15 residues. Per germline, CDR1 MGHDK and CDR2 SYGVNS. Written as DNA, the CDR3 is TGTGCCAGCAGTGTCACTAGCGGGAGGGCCGATACGCAGTATTTT. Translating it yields CASSVTSGRADTQYF.